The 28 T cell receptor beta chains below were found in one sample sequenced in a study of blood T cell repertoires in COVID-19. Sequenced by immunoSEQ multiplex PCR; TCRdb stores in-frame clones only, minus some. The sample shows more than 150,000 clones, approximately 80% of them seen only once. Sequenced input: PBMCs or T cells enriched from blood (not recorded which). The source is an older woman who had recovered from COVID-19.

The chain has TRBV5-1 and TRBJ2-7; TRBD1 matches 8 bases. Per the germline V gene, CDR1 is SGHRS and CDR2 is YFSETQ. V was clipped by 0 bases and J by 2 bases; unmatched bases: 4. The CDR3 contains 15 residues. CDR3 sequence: CASSLAGQGTYEQYF. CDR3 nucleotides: TGCGCCAGCAGCTTGGCTGGACAGGGAACCTACGAGCAGTACTTC.

In DNA form, the CDR3 reads TGTGCCAGCAGCTTAGTAAGCGGATACACAGATACGCAGTATTTT. Translating gives CASSLVSGYTDTQYF. The rearrangement joins TRBV7-2 to TRBJ2-3; a weak D match, TRBD2 (5 bases). CDR3 length equals 15 residues. Germline V gives CDR1 SGHTA, CDR2 FQGNSA. With 1 base removed from V and 2 bases from J, the gap between germline ends came to 10 bases.

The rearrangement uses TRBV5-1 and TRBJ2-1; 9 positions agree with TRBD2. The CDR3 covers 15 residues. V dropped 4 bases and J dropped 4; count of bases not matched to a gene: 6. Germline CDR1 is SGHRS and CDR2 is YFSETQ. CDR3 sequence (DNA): TGCGCCAGCAGCATGCGACTAGCGGAGTACAATGAGCAGTTCTTC. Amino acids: CASSMRLAEYNEQFF. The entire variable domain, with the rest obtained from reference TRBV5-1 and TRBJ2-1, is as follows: KAGVTQTPRYLIKTRGQQVTLSCSPISGHRSVSWYQQTPGQGLQFLFEYFSETQRNKGNFPGRFSGRQFSNSRSEMNVSTLELGDSALYLCASSMRLAEYNEQFFGPGTRLTVL.

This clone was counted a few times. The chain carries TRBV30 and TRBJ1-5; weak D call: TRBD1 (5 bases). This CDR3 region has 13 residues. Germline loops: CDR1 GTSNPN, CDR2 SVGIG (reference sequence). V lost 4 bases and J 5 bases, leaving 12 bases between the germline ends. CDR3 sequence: CAWKVGGDQPQHF. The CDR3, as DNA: TGTGCCTGGAAGGTCGGGGGGGATCAGCCCCAGCATTTT.

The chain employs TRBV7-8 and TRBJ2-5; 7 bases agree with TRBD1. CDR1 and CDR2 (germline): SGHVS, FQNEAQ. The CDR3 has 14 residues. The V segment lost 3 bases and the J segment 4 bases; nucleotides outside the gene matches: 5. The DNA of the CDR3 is TGTGCCAGCAGCTTCGCTAGACAGGGAGAGACCCAGTACTTC. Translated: CASSFARQGETQYF.

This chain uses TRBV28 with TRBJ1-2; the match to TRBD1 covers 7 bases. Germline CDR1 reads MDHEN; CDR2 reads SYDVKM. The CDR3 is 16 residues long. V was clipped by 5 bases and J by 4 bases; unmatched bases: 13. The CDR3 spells CASSPTGAAGSYGYTF. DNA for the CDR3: TGTGCCAGCAGTCCAACAGGGGCAGCTGGGAGCTATGGCTACACCTTC.

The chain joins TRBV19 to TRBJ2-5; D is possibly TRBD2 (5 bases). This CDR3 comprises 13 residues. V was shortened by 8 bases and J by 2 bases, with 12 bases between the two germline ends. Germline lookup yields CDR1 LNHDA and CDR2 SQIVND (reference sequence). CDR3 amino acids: CASREGGQETQYF. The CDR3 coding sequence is TGTGCCAGTCGGGAAGGAGGTCAAGAGACCCAGTACTTC.

Here the CDR3 DNA reads TGTGCCAGCAGCGGGGGACAGGGGGATGCCCGGTCCTATAATTCACCCCTCCACTTT. The encoded protein is CASSGGQGDARSYNSPLHF. The chain has TRBV7-9 and TRBJ1-6; 11 bases align to TRBD1. CDR3 length: 19 amino acids. Germline V gives CDR1 SEHNR, CDR2 FQNEAQ (reference sequence). The V segment lost 5 bases and the J segment 1 base; nucleotides outside the gene matches: 10.

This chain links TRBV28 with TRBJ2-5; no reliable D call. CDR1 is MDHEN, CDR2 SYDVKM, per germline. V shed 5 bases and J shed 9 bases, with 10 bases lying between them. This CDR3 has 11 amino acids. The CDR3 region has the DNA TGTGCCAGCAGTGATCGTGGGCCCCAGTACTTC. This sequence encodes CASSDRGPQYF. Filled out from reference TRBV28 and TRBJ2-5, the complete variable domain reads DVKVTQSSRYLVKRTGEKVFLECVQDMDHENMFWYRQDPGLGLRLIYFSYDVKMKEKGDIPEGYSVSREKKERFSLILESASTNQTSMYLCASSDRGPQYFGPGTRLLVL.

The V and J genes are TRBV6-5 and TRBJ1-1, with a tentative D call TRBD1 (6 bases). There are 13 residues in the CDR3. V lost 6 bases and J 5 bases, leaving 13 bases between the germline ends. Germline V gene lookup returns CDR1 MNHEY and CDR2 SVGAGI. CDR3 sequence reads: CASSDRLGTEAFF. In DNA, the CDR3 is TGTGCCAGCAGCGACAGGCTAGGTACTGAAGCTTTCTTT.

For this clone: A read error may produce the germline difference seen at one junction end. The CDR3 region is CASSPGLAGGPFF. CDR3 DNA: TGTGCCAGCTCACCGGGACTAGCAGGTGGTCCATTCTTC. The chain joins TRBV18 to TRBJ2-7; 9 bases are a match to TRBD2. CDR1 KGHSH and CDR2 LQKENI come from the germline V gene. CDR3 length equals 13 residues.

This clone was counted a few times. This chain's CDR3 is CASSLVGQGTGELFF. The CDR3 coding sequence is TGCGCCAGCAGCTTGGTTGGACAGGGGACCGGGGAGCTGTTTTTT. The V gene is TRBV5-1, the J gene TRBJ2-2; 9 bases are shared with TRBD1. The CDR3 length is 15 residues. CDR1 and CDR2 (germline): SGHRS, YFSETQ. The ends lost 0 bases at V and 5 bases at J; junction bases unmatched: 2.

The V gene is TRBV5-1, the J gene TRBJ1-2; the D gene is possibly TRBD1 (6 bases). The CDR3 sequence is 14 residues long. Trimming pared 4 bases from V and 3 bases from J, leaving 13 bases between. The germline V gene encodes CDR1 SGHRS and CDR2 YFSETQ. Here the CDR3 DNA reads TGCGCCAGCAGCCCCGTACAGGGAGACTATGGCTACACCTTC. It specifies CASSPVQGDYGYTF. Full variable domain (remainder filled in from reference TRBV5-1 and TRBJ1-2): KAGVTQTPRYLIKTRGQQVTLSCSPISGHRSVSWYQQTPGQGLQFLFEYFSETQRNKGNFPGRFSGRQFSNSRSEMNVSTLELGDSALYLCASSPVQGDYGYTFGSGTRLTVV.

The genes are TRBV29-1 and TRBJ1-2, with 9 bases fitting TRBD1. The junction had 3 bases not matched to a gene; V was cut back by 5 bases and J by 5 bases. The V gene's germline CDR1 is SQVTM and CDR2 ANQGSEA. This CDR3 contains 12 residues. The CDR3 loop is CSVTDRGYGYTF. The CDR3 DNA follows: TGCAGCGTTACAGACAGGGGGTATGGCTACACCTTC.

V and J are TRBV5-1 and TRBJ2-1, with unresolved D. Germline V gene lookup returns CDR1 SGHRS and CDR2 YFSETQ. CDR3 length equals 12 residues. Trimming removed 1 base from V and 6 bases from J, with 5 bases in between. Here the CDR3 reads CASSLLFNEQFF. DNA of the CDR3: TGCGCCAGCAGCTTGCTTTTCAATGAGCAGTTCTTC.

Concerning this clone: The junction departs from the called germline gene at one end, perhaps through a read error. The CDR3 spells CAISGRDAGQPQHF. CDR3 bases: TGTGCCATCAGTGGCCGGGACGCAGGACAGCCTCAGCATTTT. The chain carries TRBV10-3 and TRBJ1-5; TRBD1 might be the D (6 bases). Germline V gene data show CDR1 as ENHRY and CDR2 as SYGVKD. This CDR3 comprises 14 residues.

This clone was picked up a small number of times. CDR3 DNA: TGTGCCAGCTCACCAATTCCGGTGTATAGCAATCAGCCCCAGCATTTT. Protein product: CASSPIPVYSNQPQHF. The chain combines TRBV18 with TRBJ1-5; D remains unclear. V shed 2 bases and J shed 0 bases, with 11 bases lying between them. Per germline, CDR1 KGHSH and CDR2 LQKENI. This CDR3 is 16 amino acids long.

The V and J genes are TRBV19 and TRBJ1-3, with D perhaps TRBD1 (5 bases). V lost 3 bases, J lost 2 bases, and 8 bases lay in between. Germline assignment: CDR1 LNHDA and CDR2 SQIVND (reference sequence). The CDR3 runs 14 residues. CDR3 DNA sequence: TGTGCCAGTAGTATGGGGGGAACTGGAAACACCATATATTTT. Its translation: CASSMGGTGNTIYF.

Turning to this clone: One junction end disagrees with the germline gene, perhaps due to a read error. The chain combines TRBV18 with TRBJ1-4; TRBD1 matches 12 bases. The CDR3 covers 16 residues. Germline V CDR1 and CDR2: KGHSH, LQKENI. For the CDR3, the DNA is TGTGCCAGCTCATTTAACCGGGACAGGGGGCACGAAAACCTGTTTTTT. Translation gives CASSFNRDRGHENLFF. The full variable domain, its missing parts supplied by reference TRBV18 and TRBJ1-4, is NAGVMQNPRHLVRRRGQEARLRCSPMKGHSHVYWYRQLPEEGLKFMVYLQKENIIDESGMPKERFSAEFPKEGPSILRIQQVVRGDSAAYFCASSFNRDRGHENLFFGSGTQLSVL.

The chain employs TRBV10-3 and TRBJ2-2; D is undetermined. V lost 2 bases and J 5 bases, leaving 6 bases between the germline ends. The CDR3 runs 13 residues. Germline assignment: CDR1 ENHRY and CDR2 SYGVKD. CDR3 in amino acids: CAISEGSTGELFF. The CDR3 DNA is TGTGCCATCAGTGAGGGCTCGACCGGGGAGCTGTTTTTT.

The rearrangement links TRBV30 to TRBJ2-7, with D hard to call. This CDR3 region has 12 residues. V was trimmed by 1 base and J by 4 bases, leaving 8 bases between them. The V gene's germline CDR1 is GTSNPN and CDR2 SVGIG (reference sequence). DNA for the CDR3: TGTGCCTGGAGTGCACAGCCATACGAGCAGTACTTC. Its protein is CAWSAQPYEQYF.

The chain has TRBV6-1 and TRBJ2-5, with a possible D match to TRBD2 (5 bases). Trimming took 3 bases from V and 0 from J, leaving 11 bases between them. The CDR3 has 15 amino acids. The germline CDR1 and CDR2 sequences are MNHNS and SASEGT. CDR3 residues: CASSDSGSDQETQYF. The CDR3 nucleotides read TGTGCCAGCAGTGATTCGGGGAGCGACCAAGAGACCCAGTACTTC.

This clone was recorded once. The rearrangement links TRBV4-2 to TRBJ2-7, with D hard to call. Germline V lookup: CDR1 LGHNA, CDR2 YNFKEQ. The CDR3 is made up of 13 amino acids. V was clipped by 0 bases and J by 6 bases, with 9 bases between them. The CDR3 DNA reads TGTGCCAGCAGCCAAGACCCAGTCCCCGAGCAGTACTTC. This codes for CASSQDPVPEQYF.

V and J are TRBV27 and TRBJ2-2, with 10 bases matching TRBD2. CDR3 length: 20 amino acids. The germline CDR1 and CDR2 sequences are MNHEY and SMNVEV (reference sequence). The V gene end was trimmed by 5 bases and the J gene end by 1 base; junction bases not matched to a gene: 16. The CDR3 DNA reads TGTGCCAGCAGTCTAAGACCCCGCTCGCTAGCGGGGGTGAACACCGGGGAGCTGTTTTTT. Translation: CASSLRPRSLAGVNTGELFF.

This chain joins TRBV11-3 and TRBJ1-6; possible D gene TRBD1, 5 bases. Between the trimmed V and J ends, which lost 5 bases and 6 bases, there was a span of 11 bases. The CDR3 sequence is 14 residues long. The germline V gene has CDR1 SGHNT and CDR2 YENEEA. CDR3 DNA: TGTGCCAGCAGCGCCGGGGGTGGTAATTCACCCCTCCACTTT. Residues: CASSAGGGNSPLHF.

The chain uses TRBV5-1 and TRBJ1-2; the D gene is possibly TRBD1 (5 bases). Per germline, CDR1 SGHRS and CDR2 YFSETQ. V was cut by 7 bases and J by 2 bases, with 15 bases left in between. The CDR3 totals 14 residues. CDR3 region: CASQPGGENYGYTF. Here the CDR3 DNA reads TGCGCCAGCCAACCCGGGGGGGAAAACTATGGCTACACCTTC. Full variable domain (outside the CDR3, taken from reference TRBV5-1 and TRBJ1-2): KAGVTQTPRYLIKTRGQQVTLSCSPISGHRSVSWYQQTPGQGLQFLFEYFSETQRNKGNFPGRFSGRQFSNSRSEMNVSTLELGDSALYLCASQPGGENYGYTFGSGTRLTVV.

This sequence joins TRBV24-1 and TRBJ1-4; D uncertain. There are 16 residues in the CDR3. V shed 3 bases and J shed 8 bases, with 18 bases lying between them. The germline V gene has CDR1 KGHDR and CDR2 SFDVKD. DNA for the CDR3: TGTGCCACCAGTGATCCCTCGAGGGCTCGTGGGGAAAAACTGTTTTTT. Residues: CATSDPSRARGEKLFF.

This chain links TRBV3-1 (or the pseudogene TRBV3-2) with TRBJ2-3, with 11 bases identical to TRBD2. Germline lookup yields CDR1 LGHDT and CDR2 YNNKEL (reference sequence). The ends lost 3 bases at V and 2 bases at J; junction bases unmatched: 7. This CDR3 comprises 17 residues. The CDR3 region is CASSQHLAGGLTDTQYF. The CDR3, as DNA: TGTGCCAGCAGCCAGCATCTAGCGGGGGGACTCACAGATACGCAGTATTTT.